The 22 T cell receptor beta chains given below trace back to one sample, sequenced in a study of tumor and adjacent non-tumor tissue in lung cancer. This sample's RNA came from whole unsorted tissue. Three rounds of nested PCR, following a modified ARM-PCR protocol, produced the TCRbeta library. MiXCR, applied by TCRdb to the multiplex PCR reads, yields one record per CDR3 protein. The data show approximately 120,000 distinct CDR3 sequences, about 75% seen once. The sequencing sample was made of lung tumor tissue. The receptors stem from a woman aged 60-70 years with non-small cell lung cancer.

CDR3 loop: CSDINSREGINIQYF. The CDR3 DNA is TGCAGTGATATTAATAGCAGGGAAGGGATAAACATTCAGTACTTC. The chain employs TRBV20-1 and TRBJ2-4, with D perhaps TRBD1 (5 bases). Trimming stripped 7 bases from V and 6 bases from J, with 22 bases between. The length of the CDR3 is 15 residues. CDR1 DFQATT and CDR2 SNEGSKA come from the germline V gene (reference sequence).

The chain links TRBV5-1 to TRBJ1-3; D ambiguous. The ends were cut back, 2 bases at V and 4 bases at J, with 7 bases in the middle. Germline V gives CDR1 SGHRS, CDR2 YFSETQ. This CDR3 contains 13 residues. The CDR3 DNA reads as TGCGCCAGCAGCTTCGGTGACGGAAACACCATATATTTT. It specifies CASSFGDGNTIYF. Based on the CDR3 plus reference TRBV5-1 and TRBJ1-3, the full variable domain is KAGVTQTPRYLIKTRGQQVTLSCSPISGHRSVSWYQQTPGQGLQFLFEYFSETQRNKGNFPGRFSGRQFSNSRSEMNVSTLELGDSALYLCASSFGDGNTIYFGEGSWLTVV.

The rearrangement links TRBV9 to TRBJ1-1, with unresolved D. This CDR3 contains 13 residues. Germline V lookup: CDR1 SGDLS, CDR2 YYNGEE. V lost 3 bases to trimming and J lost 4 bases, with 10 bases between them. The chain's CDR3 is CASSDHRFTEAFF. CDR3 DNA sequence: TGTGCCAGCAGCGATCACAGATTCACTGAAGCTTTCTTT.

The chain uses TRBV20-1 and TRBJ2-7; no firm D call. CDR1 DFQATT and CDR2 SNEGSKA come from the germline V gene (reference sequence). The CDR3 has 12 amino acids. CDR3: CNAPSSSYEQYF. CDR3 DNA: TGCAATGCCCCCAGTAGCTCCTACGAGCAGTACTTC.

This sequence joins TRBV6-5 and TRBJ1-6; D is uncertain. This CDR3 contains 15 residues. V was trimmed by 7 bases and J by 5 bases, leaving 15 bases between them. Germline V gives CDR1 MNHEY, CDR2 SVGAGI. Here the CDR3 DNA reads TGTGCCAGCACCATGATGGAGTCCCATAATTCACCCCTCCACTTT. Encoded protein: CASTMMESHNSPLHF.

This clonotype has only one observation. This chain connects TRBV11-3 to TRBJ2-1; either TRBD1 or TRBD2 may fit D (5 bases each). Germline CDR1 is SGHNT and CDR2 is YENEEA. The CDR3 is 13 amino acids. Trimming removed 10 bases at V and 1 base at J, with 11 bases between. CDR3 amino acids: CAITGASYNEQFF. DNA of the CDR3: TGTGCCATCACCGGGGCGTCCTACAATGAGCAGTTCTTC.

This clonotype was counted once. Being one base from a much bigger clone, this may be a read error. The chain couples TRBV12-5 to TRBJ1-5; D is undetermined. The CDR3 length is 13 residues. V lost 7 bases, J lost 3 bases, and 10 bases lay in between. Germline V CDR1 and CDR2: LGHNT, FRNRAP. CDR3 nucleotides: TGTGCTAGTGTATCCTTAACCAATCAGCCCCAGCATTTT. This gives the protein CASVSLTNQPQHF.

About this clonotype itself: Here the CDR3 omits its conserved ending phenylalanine or tryptophan, so a read error is the likely source. The chain uses TRBV6-5 and TRBJ2-7; TRBD2 aligns across 7 bases. CDR3 length: 14 amino acids. Germline CDR1 MNHEY, CDR2 SVGAGI. The CDR3: CPSSPRRGTYKQYS. Here the CDR3 DNA reads TGTCCCAGCAGCCCCAGGCGGGGGACCTACAAGCAGTACTCC.

V is TRBV6-1 and J is TRBJ2-7, with D perhaps TRBD1 or TRBD2 (5 bases each). This CDR3 region has 15 residues. Germline CDR1 MNHNS, CDR2 SASEGT. CDR3 bases: TGTGCGATCAGTGAAACGGGGCTAGCAGGGTACGAGCAGTACTTC. Translated, it gives CAISETGLAGYEQYF.

A note on this clonotype: One junction end disagrees with the germline gene, perhaps due to a read error. The rearrangement uses TRBV10-1 and TRBJ1-1; 7 bases line up with TRBD1. The germline V gene has CDR1 WNHNN and CDR2 SYGVQD (reference sequence). This CDR3 region has 15 residues. CDR3 in DNA: TGTGCCATCTACCCTGGGATAGGGGGCCTGACTGAAGCTATCTTT. This gives the protein CAIYPGIGGLTEAIF.

The V gene is TRBV4-1, the J gene TRBJ2-7; TRBD1 might be the D (6 bases). V dropped 0 bases and J dropped 3 bases, with 15 bases sitting between them. CDR3 length equals 16 residues. Germline CDR1 reads MGHRA; CDR2 reads YSYEKL. CDR3 nucleotides: TGCGCCAGCAGCCAAGAGGGTGTGACAGGAGACTACGAGCAGTACTTC. Translating it yields CASSQEGVTGDYEQYF.

A word on this clonotype: A junction boundary mismatches the germline segment, possibly from a read error. This chain uses TRBV11-3 with TRBJ1-1; D is unclear. The CDR3 consists of 15 residues. Germline loops: CDR1 SGHNT, CDR2 YENEEA. The CDR3 spells CASSLDLSGNNEAFF. The DNA of the CDR3 is TGTGCCAGCAGCTTAGACCTCTCGGGAAACAATGAAGCATTCTTT.

As to this clonotype: This may stem from a read error, because a much larger clone lies one nucleotide away. V gene TRBV28 combines with J gene TRBJ1-5; the match to TRBD1 covers 7 bases. The CDR3 is made up of 15 amino acids. CDR1 and CDR2 (germline): MDHEN, SYDVKM. This CDR3 reads CPSSPGQFWSQPQHF. The CDR3 DNA reads TGTCCCAGCAGTCCGGGACAGTTTTGGTCCCAGCCCCAGCATTTT.

For this clonotype: Germline and junction disagree at one end, which may indicate a read error. V gene TRBV20-1 combines with J gene TRBJ2-3; 8 bases map to TRBD2. This CDR3 spans 14 amino acids. The germline gives CDR1 DFQATT, CDR2 SNEGSKA (reference sequence). This CDR3 reads CSTAWSGGDDTQYF. The CDR3 DNA reads as TGCAGTACCGCGTGGAGCGGGGGAGATGATACACAGTATTTT.

The chain combines TRBV4-3 with TRBJ2-2; a possible D gene is TRBD2 (6 bases). The CDR3 extends over 17 amino acids. CDR1 and CDR2 from the germline V gene are LGHNA and YSLEER. Trimming pared 4 bases from V and 4 bases from J, leaving 19 bases between. The CDR3 region is CASSLGASVSRTGELFF. For the CDR3, the DNA is TGCGCCAGCAGCCTCGGGGCTAGCGTGAGTCGCACCGGGGAGCTGTTTTTT.

The gene calls are TRBV11-3 and TRBJ1-1; D possibly corresponds to TRBD1 (5 bases). The CDR3 is made up of 18 amino acids. V lost 2 bases and J lost 5, with 24 bases in between. Germline CDR1 reads SGHNT; CDR2 reads YENEEA. The CDR3 here is CASSLTGPPGRMYTEAFF. The CDR3, as DNA: TGTGCCAGCAGCTTAACTGGGCCGCCGGGACGGATGTATACTGAAGCTTTCTTT.

A single count supports this clonotype. The junction and the germline gene differ at one end; a read error may be behind it. The chain is built from TRBV20-1 and TRBJ2-2, with D tentatively TRBD1 (5 bases). Germline V gene data show CDR1 as DFQATT and CDR2 as SNEGSKA (reference sequence). This CDR3 comprises 16 residues. The CDR3 coding sequence is TGTAGTGCTAGAATAAATATTCCAGGGATGGCCGGGCAGCTGTTTTTT. Its protein product is CSARINIPGMAGQLFF.

A note on this clonotype: A read error may produce the germline difference seen at one junction end. The genes are TRBV12-3 or TRBV12-4 and TRBJ2-6; 9 bases line up with TRBD1. This CDR3 spans 17 amino acids. The CDR3 DNA follows: TGTGCCAGTAGCCCGGACAGGGGAACGACTGGGGCCAACGTCCCGACTTTC. Translating it yields CASSPDRGTTGANVPTF.

The V and J genes are TRBV19 and TRBJ1-6; D ambiguous. The CDR3 consists of 16 residues. Germline V gives CDR1 LNHDA, CDR2 SQIVND (reference sequence). Trimming took 7 bases from V and 7 from J, leaving 20 bases between them. The CDR3 sequence is CASNLQGNSYNSPLHF. In nucleotides, the CDR3 is TGTGCCAGTAACCTTCAAGGGAATTCATACAATTCACCCCTCCACTTT.

Of note for this clonotype: The final CDR3 position lacks the conserved phenylalanine or tryptophan, pointing to a likely read error. This chain connects TRBV11-1 to TRBJ2-3; 11 bases line up with TRBD2. Germline assignment: CDR1 SGHAT and CDR2 FQDESV (reference sequence). CDR3 length: 14 amino acids. Written as DNA, the CDR3 is TGTTCCAGCAGCCCGGGACTAGCGGAAGATACGCAGTATTTG. It codes for CSSSPGLAEDTQYL.

On this clonotype itself: A read error may account for a junction end that differs from germline. The V and J genes are TRBV6-6 and TRBJ2-1; 7 bases match TRBD2. This CDR3 comprises 15 residues. Germline assignment: CDR1 MNHNY and CDR2 SVGAGI (reference sequence). CDR3: CTSSLGGSSYNELFF. The CDR3 DNA is TGTACCAGCAGCCTGGGGGGGAGCTCCTACAATGAGCTGTTCTTC.

Points on this clonotype: One end of the junction varies from germline; a read error may be responsible. The V call is TRBV29-1, the J call TRBJ2-1; 11 bases fit TRBD1. Germline CDR1 SQVTM, CDR2 ANQGSEA. This CDR3 has 16 residues. CDR3 coding DNA: TGCAGCGTTGAAAGGGGTATAGGACAGGGGGCAGGCGAGCCGTTCTTC. This sequence encodes CSVERGIGQGAGEPFF.